The T cell receptor (beta chain) described here comes from a study of cytomegalovirus exposure and HLA in healthy donors. The CDR3 covers 13 residues. V shed 4 bases, J shed 9 bases, and the junction held 8 bases outside the gene matches. CDR1 and CDR2 from the germline V gene are SGDLS and YYNGEE. Primers included in the PCR were 60 Vbeta and 13 Jbeta primers. Original handling: In a later analysis, around 11 million of around 75 million unique beta chains occurred in at least two donors. TCRdb's copy holds only in-frame clones and misses some; the assay was immunoSEQ multiplex PCR. V and J calls and clone size are given by that table; D and trimming were obtained from the DNA. The table lists 150,000 or so clones, 80% of them singletons.

The chain carries TRBV9 and TRBJ2-3, with TRBD2 identical over 7 bases. The TCR sequence derives from a woman aged 40-49 years in good health and CMV-seronegative. The specimen was PBMCs. CDR3 nucleotide sequence: TGTGCCAGCAGCCTACAGCGGGGAGACACGCAGTATTTT. Residues: CASSLQRGDTQYF.